The 21 T cell receptor beta chains presented below share a single source sample, sequenced in a study of beta chain features in type 1 diabetes. Points from the study as a whole: Within each of all four CD4+ subsets, Type 1 diabetes patients had TCRB CDR3s that were moderately but significantly shorter.

These TCRs are of unknown antigen specificity. As every portion of the isolated RNA was reverse transcribed, the sequencing read expressed TCRB transcripts. The data were produced by immunoSEQ multiplex PCR, yet TCRdb's version contains in-frame clones alone and is incomplete. The data hold more than 300,000 clones, with about 10% observed a single time. Sequencing input: central memory CD4+ T cells from blood. The receptors stem from a man aged 25-45 years with type 1 diabetes.

This clone appeared a few times. The rearrangement uses TRBV15 and TRBJ2-6; TRBD2 might be the D (6 bases). In germline, CDR1 is LNHNV, CDR2 YYDKDF (reference sequence). Trimming removed 3 bases at V and 0 bases at J, with 15 bases between. This CDR3 has 18 amino acids. The CDR3 region has the DNA TGTGCCACCAGCAGCCCCCTAGCGCCCTACTCTGGGGCCAACGTCCTGACTTTC. Protein product: CATSSPLAPYSGANVLTF.

This clone occurred a few times. The J gene is TRBJ2-3, the V gene TRBV27; 10 bases fit TRBD2. With 6 bases clipped from V and 0 bases from J, the junction kept 6 bases outside the gene matches. The CDR3 is 16 amino acids. Germline-derived CDR1 and CDR2 are MNHEY and SMNVEV (reference sequence). This chain's CDR3 is CASRKAGGGSTDTQYF. CDR3 coding DNA: TGTGCCAGCAGGAAAGCGGGAGGGGGTAGCACAGATACGCAGTATTTT.

In regard to this clone: Other nucleotide sequences in the sample specify the same CDR3. V is TRBV30 and J is TRBJ1-5; D not certain. Germline V gene sequence: CDR1 GTSNPN, CDR2 SVGIG (reference sequence). V was shortened by 2 bases and J by 2 bases, with 10 bases between the two germline ends. The CDR3 length is 14 residues. The CDR3 DNA follows: TGTGCCTGGAGTTCTGGCCAGGGCAATCAGCCCCAGCATTTT. The encoded protein is CAWSSGQGNQPQHF.

The V call is TRBV7-2, the J call TRBJ1-1, with a weak D call TRBD1 (6 bases). Germline V CDR1 and CDR2: SGHTA, FQGNSA. The CDR3 is 13 residues long. Deletions cut 3 bases from V and 6 bases from J, with 11 bases between. In DNA, the CDR3 is TGTGCCAGCAGCTTCCGAGGGGGATCTGAAGCTTTCTTT. This codes for CASSFRGGSEAFF.

This chain uses TRBV5-6 with TRBJ1-1; tentative D call: TRBD1 (5 bases). Between the trimmed V and J ends, which lost 5 bases and 4 bases, there was a span of 15 bases. The CDR3 is 14 residues long. Germline V gives CDR1 SGHDT, CDR2 YYEEEE. The CDR3 here is CASSRGRMSTEAFF. The CDR3 DNA follows: TGTGCCAGCAGTAGGGGCAGGATGAGCACTGAAGCTTTCTTT.

The chain recombines TRBV9 with TRBJ2-3, with 8 bases fitting TRBD2. Unmatched junction bases numbered 12, after V lost 4 bases and J lost 2 bases. The length of the CDR3 is 17 residues. CDR1 SGDLS and CDR2 YYNGEE come from the germline V gene. This CDR3 is CASSPRGSGSPTDTQYF. Here the CDR3 DNA reads TGTGCCAGCAGCCCCAGAGGAAGCGGGAGTCCCACAGATACGCAGTATTTT.

This clone was seen a handful of times. This chain links TRBV25-1 with TRBJ2-2; TRBD1 aligns across 7 bases. CDR1 MGHDK and CDR2 SYGVNS come from the germline V gene. This CDR3 is built from 17 residues. The V gene end was trimmed by 6 bases and the J gene end by 1 base; junction bases not matched to a gene: 11. The CDR3 DNA is TGTGCCAGCAGGGGTGACAGGGCGATAAAGAACACCGGGGAGCTGTTTTTT. It is translated as CASRGDRAIKNTGELFF.

This clone has a count of ten or more. This chain uses TRBV6-6 with TRBJ1-1; weak D call: TRBD1 (5 bases). This CDR3 region has 12 residues. The germline V gene has CDR1 MNHNY and CDR2 SVGAGI (reference sequence). V gave up 5 bases and J gave up 7 bases, with 11 bases separating them. The chain's CDR3 is CASSRDVREAFF. Written as DNA, the CDR3 is TGTGCCAGCAGTAGGGACGTACGTGAAGCTTTCTTT.

This rearrangement joins TRBV11-1 to TRBJ2-5, with D perhaps matching TRBD1 (6 bases). The CDR3 sequence is 13 residues long. V was cut by 2 bases and J by 3 bases, with 7 bases left in between. Germline loops: CDR1 SGHAT, CDR2 FQDESV (reference sequence). CDR3: CASSLHREETQYF. The DNA for the CDR3 is TGTGCCAGCAGCTTACACAGGGAAGAGACCCAGTACTTC.

V is TRBV6-1 and J is TRBJ2-5; 11 bases are a match to TRBD2. The CDR3 has 15 amino acids. V was pared by 7 bases and J by 0 bases, with 4 bases of the junction left unmatched. CDR1 and CDR2 (germline): MNHNS, SASEGT. The DNA of the CDR3 is TGTGCCAGCATTCTAGCGGGAGGCCACCAAGAGACCCAGTACTTC. Translating gives CASILAGGHQETQYF.

The chain uses TRBV6-5 and TRBJ2-7, with unresolved D. Deletions cut 5 bases from V and 3 bases from J, with 14 bases between. The CDR3 is 14 residues long. In germline, CDR1 is MNHEY, CDR2 SVGAGI. The CDR3 nucleotides read TGTGCCAGCAGTGAAGTCCGGCCAGGCTACGAGCAGTACTTC. It codes for CASSEVRPGYEQYF.

This clone was found many times. This rearrangement joins TRBV9 to TRBJ2-1, with 8 bases matching TRBD2. Germline trimming cut 5 bases from V and 0 bases from J; bases unmatched to any gene: 4. The CDR3 is 15 residues long. Germline lookup yields CDR1 SGDLS and CDR2 YYNGEE. In DNA form, the CDR3 reads TGTGCCAGCAGAGAAAGCGGGAGCTCCTACAATGAGCAGTTCTTC. This codes for CASRESGSSYNEQFF.

In this sample, this clone turned up a few times. The chain couples TRBV6-6 to TRBJ1-2; the D is unclear. Trimming took 2 bases from V and 0 from J, leaving 7 bases between them. The CDR3 runs 14 residues. Germline lookup yields CDR1 MNHNY and CDR2 SVGAGI (reference sequence). CDR3 protein: CASSYGSPNYGYTF. In DNA, the CDR3 is TGTGCCAGCAGTTACGGCAGCCCTAACTATGGCTACACCTTC.

This chain joins TRBV19 and TRBJ1-1; D remains unclear. Germline assignment: CDR1 LNHDA and CDR2 SQIVND (reference sequence). V was trimmed by 3 bases and J by 6 bases, leaving 8 bases between them. This CDR3 is 12 amino acids long. CDR3 coding DNA: TGTGCCAGTAGTATCCCCGGGCCTGAAGCTTTCTTT. Residues: CASSIPGPEAFF.

The CDR3 DNA sequence: TGTGGGTCCCAGGAGGCCTACGAGCAGTACTTC. It translates to CGSQEAYEQYF. The rearrangement uses TRBV28 and TRBJ2-7; maybe TRBD2 (5 bases). The CDR3 has 11 amino acids. Germline assignment: CDR1 MDHEN and CDR2 SYDVKM.

This clone occurred a few times. The junction differs from germline at one of its ends, possibly a read error. The gene calls are TRBV6-5 and TRBJ2-3; D is undetermined. The CDR3 totals 11 residues. Germline loops: CDR1 MNHEY, CDR2 SVGAGI. The CDR3 DNA sequence: TGTGCCATCAGTGTCGGTCGGACGCAGTATTTT. It encodes CAISVGRTQYF.

This clone was seen repeatedly, ten times or more. The chain has TRBV7-8 and TRBJ2-1, with 14 bases matching TRBD2. The CDR3 totals 18 residues. Looked up from germline, CDR1 is SGHVS and CDR2 is FQNEAQ. V gave up 4 bases and J gave up 1 base; unmatched junction bases: 6. CDR3 loop: CASSSGTSGSLSYNEQFF. The CDR3, as DNA: TGTGCCAGCAGCTCCGGGACTAGCGGGAGTCTTTCCTACAATGAGCAGTTCTTC. The whole variable domain, remainder taken from reference TRBV7-8 and TRBJ2-1, is GAGVSQSPRYKVAKRGQDVALRCDPISGHVSLFWYQQALGQGPEFLTYFQNEAQLDKSGLPSDRFFAERPEGSVSTLKIQRTQQEDSAVYLCASSSGTSGSLSYNEQFFGPGTRLTVL.

The gene calls are TRBV9 and TRBJ2-5, with TRBD1 matching over 10 bases. Germline loops: CDR1 SGDLS, CDR2 YYNGEE. The CDR3 is 18 residues long. Trimming cost V 0 bases and J 5 bases; bases outside gene matches: 13. The CDR3 DNA is TGTGCCAGCAGCGTAGGGCTTTCGGGACAGGGACAGGGGGAGACCCAGTACTTC. This codes for CASSVGLSGQGQGETQYF.

The gene calls are TRBV6-5 and TRBJ2-1; 9 bases are a match to TRBD1. Germline V CDR1 and CDR2: MNHEY, SVGAGI. The V gene end was trimmed by 6 bases and the J gene end by 5 bases; junction bases not matched to a gene: 2. CDR3 length equals 13 residues. This CDR3 reads CASRRQGDNEQFF. DNA of the CDR3: TGTGCCAGCAGACGACAGGGGGACAATGAGCAGTTCTTC.

In this sample, this clone turned up many times. The chain combines TRBV28 with TRBJ2-1; TRBD2 matches 7 bases. J gave up 7 bases and V 6 bases, and 9 bases lay outside the gene matches. The CDR3 extends over 14 amino acids. Germline V gene sequence: CDR1 MDHEN, CDR2 SYDVKM. In DNA form, the CDR3 reads TGTGCCAGCAGCGCACCGGGGGGAAGGAATGAGCAGTTCTTC. This translates into CASSAPGGRNEQFF.

This clone was seen a few times. This chain uses TRBV7-2 with TRBJ2-1; D may be TRBD1 (5 bases). Germline loops: CDR1 SGHTA, CDR2 FQGNSA. V dropped 1 base and J dropped 4 bases, with 11 bases sitting between them. CDR3 size: 15 residues. The CDR3 loop is CASSLGAQDYNEQFF. CDR3 coding DNA: TGTGCCAGCAGCTTAGGTGCACAGGATTACAATGAGCAGTTCTTC.